The rows below give T cell receptor beta chains drawn from one sample of a study of cytomegalovirus exposure and HLA in healthy donors. Data came from immunoSEQ multiplex PCR; TCRdb stores just in-frame clones and leaves some out. The data contain roughly 200,000 clones, about 81% of them singletons. Input material: PBMCs. The receptors come from a woman between 25 and 40 years old in good health and CMV-seronegative. Both conserved end residues are part of each CDR3. The order of the fields is D gene, clone size, V gene, J gene, CDR3 protein, CDR3 DNA. The D gene is left open where the match is weak. The size field is filled for only some rows; it gives once, few, many or a size class.

>.|.|TRBV14|TRBJ2-5
CASRGTVLETQYF
TGTGCCAGCAGAGGGACTGTGCTCGAGACCCAGTACTTC
>.|.|TRBV19|TRBJ2-7
CASQGGSYEQYF
TGTGCGAGTCAGGGGGGTAGCTACGAGCAGTACTTC
>TRBD1|.|TRBV7-8|TRBJ1-2
CASSLALLRDRSYGYTF
TGTGCCAGCAGCTTAGCGCTTTTACGGGACAGAAGCTATGGCTACACCTTC
>.|.|TRBV4-1|TRBJ1-1
CASSQSIRSMNTEAFF
TGCGCCAGCAGCCAATCTATTCGGAGCATGAACACTGAAGCTTTCTTT
>TRBD1|.|TRBV19|TRBJ1-5
CASSVTGGNQPQHF
TGTGCCAGTAGTGTGACAGGGGGTAATCAGCCCCAGCATTTT
>.|.|TRBV6-5|TRBJ1-5
CASSLGGGGGQPQHF
TGTGCCAGCAGCCTCGGGGGGGGCGGAGGACAGCCCCAGCATTTT
>TRBD1|.|TRBV15|TRBJ1-2
CATSRFGQGRDYGYTF
TGTGCCACCAGCAGATTTGGACAGGGGAGGGACTATGGCTACACCTTC
>TRBD1|.|TRBV29-1|TRBJ1-2
CSVGRGDGYTF
TGCAGCGTTGGCAGGGGGGATGGCTACACCTTC
>.|.|TRBV18|TRBJ1-3
CASSGISGNTIYF
TGTGCCAGCTCCGGGATTTCTGGAAACACCATATATTTT
>.|.|TRBV5-1|TRBJ1-1
CASRGREQAFF
TGCGCCAGCAGAGGCCGGGAACAAGCTTTCTTT
>TRBD1|.|TRBV15|TRBJ2-5
CATSRDGTGSSQETQYF
TGTGCCACCAGCAGAGATGGGACAGGGAGCTCCCAAGAGACCCAGTACTTC
>.|.|TRBV27|TRBJ2-2
CASSFSTQGTGELFF
TGTGCCAGCAGTTTCTCCACACAGGGTACCGGGGAGCTGTTTTTT
>TRBD2|.|TRBV7-6|TRBJ2-2
CASSLALTSAGELFF
TGTGCCAGCAGCTTAGCCCTGACTAGCGCCGGGGAGCTGTTTTTT
>TRBD2|.|TRBV5-4|TRBJ2-3
CASSQIAGAPDTQYF
TGTGCCAGCAGCCAAATAGCGGGAGCCCCAGATACGCAGTATTTT
>.|.|TRBV6-1|TRBJ2-5
CASSEGPKETQYF
TGTGCCAGCAGTGAAGGGCCAAAAGAGACCCAGTACTTC
>.|.|TRBV9|TRBJ2-2
CASSVEGVRGTGELFF
TGTGCCAGCAGCGTAGAAGGGGTCAGGGGAACCGGGGAGCTGTTTTTT
>TRBD1|.|TRBV7-8|TRBJ2-7
CASSLTTDRGEQYF
TGTGCCAGCAGCTTAACAACCGACAGGGGCGAGCAGTACTTC
>TRBD1|.|TRBV27|TRBJ1-2
CASSLVQGVAYGYTF
TGTGCCAGCAGTTTAGTACAGGGGGTCGCTTATGGCTACACCTTC
>.|.|TRBV27|TRBJ1-5
CASSFWGPNQPQHF
TGTGCCAGCAGTTTCTGGGGGCCGAATCAGCCCCAGCATTTT
>.|.|TRBV4-2|TRBJ1-2
CASSQVIAADGYTF
TGTGCCAGCAGCCAAGTCATAGCAGCGGATGGCTACACCTTC
>.|.|TRBV11-2|TRBJ1-1
CASSHRVSRNTEAFF
TGTGCCAGCAGCCACAGGGTGAGTAGGAACACTGAAGCTTTCTTT
>.|.|TRBV30|TRBJ1-2
CAWSDGGAVSYTF
TGTGCCTGGAGTGATGGAGGGGCGGTTAGCTACACCTTC
>.|.|TRBV28|TRBJ1-3
CASTSGSSGNTIYF
TGTGCCAGCACCTCGGGGAGCTCTGGAAACACCATATATTTT
>.|.|TRBV30|TRBJ2-1
CAWKSMSSYNEQFF
TGTGCCTGGAAGTCCATGAGCTCCTACAATGAGCAGTTCTTC
>.|.|TRBV7-9|TRBJ2-1
CASSSAGGDSYNEQFF
TGTGCCAGCAGCTCGGCTGGCGGGGACTCCTACAATGAGCAGTTCTTC
>.|.|TRBV25-1|TRBJ1-2
CASSDSSNYGYTF
TGTGCCAGCAGTGATTCCTCTAACTATGGCTACACCTTC
>.|.|TRBV18|TRBJ2-1
CASSPGAGSYNEQFF
TGTGCCAGCTCACCAGGGGCAGGTTCCTACAATGAGCAGTTCTTC
>.|.|TRBV6-5|TRBJ1-5
CASARGRDQPQHF
TGTGCCAGCGCCCGGGGTCGGGATCAGCCCCAGCATTTT
>TRBD1|.|TRBV6-1|TRBJ1-5
CASSEGVGGTGGQPQHF
TGTGCCAGCAGTGAAGGCGTTGGCGGGACAGGGGGTCAGCCCCAGCATTTT
>.|.|TRBV30|TRBJ1-5
CAWSGQNNQPQHF
TGTGCCTGGAGTGGACAGAACAATCAGCCCCAGCATTTT
>.|.|TRBV6-6|TRBJ2-7
CASSLDIRYEQYF
TGTGCCAGCAGTTTGGACATCCGCTACGAGCAGTACTTC
>TRBD1|.|TRBV4-1|TRBJ1-2
CASSQDSKGQIYGYTF
TGCGCCAGCAGCCAAGATTCGAAGGGACAGATCTATGGCTACACCTTC
>.|.|TRBV19|TRBJ1-1
CASSAQGAGTEAFF
TGTGCCAGTAGTGCCCAAGGGGCAGGCACTGAAGCTTTCTTT
>.|few|TRBV5-8|TRBJ1-2
CASSPGQIDFYGYTF
TGTGCCAGCAGCCCCGGACAGATTGACTTCTATGGCTACACCTTC
>.|few|TRBV19|TRBJ1-2
CASSTSLDRLANGYTF
TGTGCCAGTAGTACCAGCCTCGACAGGTTGGCGAATGGCTACACCTTC
>.|.|TRBV2|TRBJ1-5
CASTGGINQPQHF
TGTGCCAGCACGGGCGGGATCAATCAGCCCCAGCATTTT
>.|.|TRBV5-1|TRBJ2-1
CASSVEPQEWDTLYNEQFF
TGCGCCAGCAGCGTGGAACCCCAGGAGTGGGACACACTTTACAATGAGCAGTTCTTC
>TRBD2|.|TRBV28|TRBJ2-3
CASSGSTSGSTDTQYF
TGTGCCAGCAGTGGGTCGACTAGCGGAAGCACAGATACGCAGTATTTT
>TRBD2|.|TRBV7-6|TRBJ2-1
CASSFEAGGLGSEQFF
TGTGCCAGCAGCTTTGAAGCGGGAGGGCTTGGCAGTGAGCAGTTCTTC
>TRBD2|.|TRBV28|TRBJ2-5
CASSPSGGAETQYF
TGTGCCAGCAGTCCAAGCGGGGGGGCCGAGACCCAGTACTTC
>.|few|TRBV11-2|TRBJ2-1
CASSQTRSSYNEQFF
TGTGCCAGCAGCCAAACTAGGAGCTCCTACAATGAGCAGTTCTTC
>TRBD2|.|TRBV9|TRBJ2-3
CASSVAGLAGVITDTQYF
TGTGCCAGCAGCGTAGCCGGCCTAGCGGGGGTGATCACAGATACGCAGTATTTT